This T cell receptor (beta chain) was captured by sequencing in a study of blood T cell repertoires in COVID-19. Looking at the study overall: Sources were T cells, B-cell-depleted T cells, or PBMCs; the material itself was cDNA or gDNA.

Clones were read by immunoSEQ multiplex PCR, and TCRdb kept only the in-frame ones, dropping some. The data hold 210,000 or so clones, with approximately 85% observed a single time. The sequenced sample consisted of peripheral blood. The sequence was collected from a woman aged 45-65 years with active or convalescent COVID-19.

CDR3 nucleotide sequence: TGTGCCAGCAGTGCCCGGGTACAAGACAATGAGCAGTTCTTC. Encoded protein: CASSARVQDNEQFF. The chain employs TRBV2 and TRBJ2-1; D is undetermined. Germline loops: CDR1 SNHLY, CDR2 FYNNEI. This CDR3 comprises 14 residues. Trimming removed 4 bases at V and 5 bases at J, with 12 bases between.